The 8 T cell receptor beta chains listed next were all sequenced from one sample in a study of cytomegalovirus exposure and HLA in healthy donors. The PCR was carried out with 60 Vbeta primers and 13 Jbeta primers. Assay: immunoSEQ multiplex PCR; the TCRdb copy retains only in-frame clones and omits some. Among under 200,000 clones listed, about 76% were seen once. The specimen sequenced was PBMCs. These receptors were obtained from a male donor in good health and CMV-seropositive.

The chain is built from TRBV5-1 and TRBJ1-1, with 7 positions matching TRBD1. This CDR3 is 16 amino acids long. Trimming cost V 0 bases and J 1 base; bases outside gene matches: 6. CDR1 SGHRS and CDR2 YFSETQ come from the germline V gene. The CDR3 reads CASSLGWGQTNTEAFF. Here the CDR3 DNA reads TGCGCCAGCAGCTTGGGATGGGGACAGACGAACACTGAAGCTTTCTTT.

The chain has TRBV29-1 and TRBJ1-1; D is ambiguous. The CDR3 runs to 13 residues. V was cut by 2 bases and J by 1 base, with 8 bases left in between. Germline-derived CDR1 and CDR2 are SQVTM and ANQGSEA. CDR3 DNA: TGCAGCGTTGAAACGGCGGGGAACACTGAAGCTTTCTTT. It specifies CSVETAGNTEAFF.

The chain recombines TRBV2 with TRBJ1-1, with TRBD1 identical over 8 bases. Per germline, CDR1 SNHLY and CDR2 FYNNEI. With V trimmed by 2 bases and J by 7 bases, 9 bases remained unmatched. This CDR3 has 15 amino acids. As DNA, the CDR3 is TGTGCCAGCAGTGAACAAACGACAGGGGCCCTTGAAGCTTTCTTT. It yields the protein CASSEQTTGALEAFF.

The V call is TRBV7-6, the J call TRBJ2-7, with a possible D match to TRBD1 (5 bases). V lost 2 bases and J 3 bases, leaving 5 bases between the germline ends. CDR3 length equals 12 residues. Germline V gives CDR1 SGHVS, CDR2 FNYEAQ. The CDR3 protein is CASSLQGYEQYF. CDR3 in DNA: TGTGCCAGCAGCTTACAGGGCTACGAGCAGTACTTC.

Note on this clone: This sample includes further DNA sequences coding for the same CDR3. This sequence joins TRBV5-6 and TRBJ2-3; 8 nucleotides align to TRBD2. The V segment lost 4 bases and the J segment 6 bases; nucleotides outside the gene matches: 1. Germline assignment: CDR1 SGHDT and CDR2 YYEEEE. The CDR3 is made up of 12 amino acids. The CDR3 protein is CASSTGGDTQYF. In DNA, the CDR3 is TGTGCCAGCAGCACGGGGGGGGATACGCAGTATTTT.

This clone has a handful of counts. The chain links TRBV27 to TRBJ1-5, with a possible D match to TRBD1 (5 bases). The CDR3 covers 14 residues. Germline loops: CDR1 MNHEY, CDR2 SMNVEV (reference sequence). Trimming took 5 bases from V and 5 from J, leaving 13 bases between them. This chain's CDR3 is CASSQQGDHQPQHF. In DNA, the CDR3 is TGTGCCAGCAGTCAGCAGGGCGATCATCAGCCCCAGCATTTT.

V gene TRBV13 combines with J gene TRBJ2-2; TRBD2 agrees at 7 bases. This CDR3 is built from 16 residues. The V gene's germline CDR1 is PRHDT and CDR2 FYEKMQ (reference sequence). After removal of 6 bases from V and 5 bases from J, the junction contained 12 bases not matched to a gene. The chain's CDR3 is CASRRDGGAGTGELFF. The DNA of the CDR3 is TGTGCCAGCAGGAGGGACGGCGGAGCGGGGACCGGGGAGCTGTTTTTT.

CDR3 region: CAWGQGRNYGYTF. DNA of the CDR3: TGTGCCTGGGGACAGGGTAGGAACTATGGCTACACCTTC. V gene TRBV30 combines with J gene TRBJ1-2, with 8 nucleotides matching TRBD1. Germline V gene lookup returns CDR1 GTSNPN and CDR2 SVGIG (reference sequence). The V gene end was trimmed by 5 bases and the J gene end by 2 bases; junction bases not matched to a gene: 4. CDR3 length equals 13 residues.